These 2 T cell receptor beta chains were sequenced from one sample in a study of beta chain features in type 1 diabetes. General study findings and limits: All four CD4+ subsets from Type 1 diabetes patients carried moderately but significantly shorter TCRB CDR3s.

The antigens for these receptors are not known. Sequenced material consisted of expressed TCRB transcripts (all of the isolated RNA was reverse transcribed). Assay used: immunoSEQ multiplex PCR; TCRdb lists only in-frame clones, some missing. The repertoire holds about 360,000 clones, with around 12% as singletons. Sequencing was done on a sample of naive CD4+ T cells from blood. Receptors were obtained from a woman aged 18 to 35 with type 1 diabetes.

The CDR3 bases are TGTGCCTGGGATATAGCGGGAGGCGAGACCCAGTACTTC. It encodes CAWDIAGGETQYF. This chain connects TRBV30 to TRBJ2-5; TRBD2 matches at 10 bases. The length of the CDR3 is 13 residues. Trimming took 5 bases from V and 5 from J; bases not matched to a gene: 5. Germline CDR1 is GTSNPN and CDR2 is SVGIG (reference sequence).

Note on this clone: At one boundary the junction diverges from the germline segment, which might be a read error. Other DNA sequences within the sample encode an identical CDR3. The chain's CDR3 is CASSVGTGDTYEQYF. CDR3 nucleotides: TGTGCCAGTAGCGTAGGGACAGGTGACACCTACGAGCAGTACTTC. This chain uses TRBV9 with TRBJ2-7; 8 nucleotides agree with TRBD1. The CDR3 is made up of 15 amino acids. Germline values: CDR1 SGDLS, CDR2 YYNGEE.